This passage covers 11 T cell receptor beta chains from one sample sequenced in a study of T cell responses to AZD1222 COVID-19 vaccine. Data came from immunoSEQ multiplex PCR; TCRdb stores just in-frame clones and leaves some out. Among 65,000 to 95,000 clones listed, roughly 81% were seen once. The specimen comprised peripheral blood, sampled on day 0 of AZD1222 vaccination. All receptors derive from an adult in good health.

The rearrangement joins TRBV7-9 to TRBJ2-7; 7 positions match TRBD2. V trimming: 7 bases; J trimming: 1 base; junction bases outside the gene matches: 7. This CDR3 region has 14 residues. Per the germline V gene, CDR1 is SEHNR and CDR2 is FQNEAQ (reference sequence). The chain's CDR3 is CASNSGPESYEQYF. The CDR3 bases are TGTGCCAGCAATAGCGGGCCTGAATCCTACGAGCAGTACTTC.

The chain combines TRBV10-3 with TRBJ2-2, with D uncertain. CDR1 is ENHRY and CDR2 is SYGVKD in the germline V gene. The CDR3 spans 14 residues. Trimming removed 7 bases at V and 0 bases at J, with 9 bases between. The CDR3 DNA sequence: TGTGCCATCACCCCCGAGGCGAACACCGGGGAGCTGTTTTTT. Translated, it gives CAITPEANTGELFF.

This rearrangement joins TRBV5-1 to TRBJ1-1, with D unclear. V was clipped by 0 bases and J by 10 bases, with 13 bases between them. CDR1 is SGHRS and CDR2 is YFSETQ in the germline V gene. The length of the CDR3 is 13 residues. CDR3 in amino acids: CASSLDRVWGAFF. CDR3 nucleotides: TGCGCCAGCAGCTTGGATAGGGTTTGGGGAGCTTTCTTT.

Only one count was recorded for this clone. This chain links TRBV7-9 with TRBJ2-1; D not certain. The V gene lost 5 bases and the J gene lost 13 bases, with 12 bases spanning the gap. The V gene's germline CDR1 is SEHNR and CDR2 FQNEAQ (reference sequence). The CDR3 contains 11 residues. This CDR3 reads CASSQGPPQFF. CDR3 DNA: TGTGCCAGCAGCCAAGGGCCACCCCAGTTCTTC.

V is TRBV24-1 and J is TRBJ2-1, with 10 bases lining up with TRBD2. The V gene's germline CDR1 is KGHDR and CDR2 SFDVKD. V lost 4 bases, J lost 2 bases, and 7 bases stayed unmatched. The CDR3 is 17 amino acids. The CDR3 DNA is TGTGCCACCAGTGAGGGAAGACTAGCGGGTACCTACAATGAGCAGTTCTTC. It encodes CATSEGRLAGTYNEQFF.

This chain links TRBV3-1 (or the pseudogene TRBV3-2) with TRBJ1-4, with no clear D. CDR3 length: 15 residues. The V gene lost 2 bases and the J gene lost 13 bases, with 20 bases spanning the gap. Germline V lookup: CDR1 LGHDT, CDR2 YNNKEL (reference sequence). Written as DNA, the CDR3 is TGTGCCAGCAGCCAATGGGAATCGTTATCACCCAGACTGTTTTTT. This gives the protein CASSQWESLSPRLFF.

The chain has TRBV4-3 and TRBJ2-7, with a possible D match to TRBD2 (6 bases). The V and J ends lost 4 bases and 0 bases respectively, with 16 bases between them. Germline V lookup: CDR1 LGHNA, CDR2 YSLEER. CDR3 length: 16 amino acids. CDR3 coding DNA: TGCGCCAGCAGCCCCTCCGTAGCGGCGTACTCCTACGAGCAGTACTTC. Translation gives CASSPSVAAYSYEQYF.

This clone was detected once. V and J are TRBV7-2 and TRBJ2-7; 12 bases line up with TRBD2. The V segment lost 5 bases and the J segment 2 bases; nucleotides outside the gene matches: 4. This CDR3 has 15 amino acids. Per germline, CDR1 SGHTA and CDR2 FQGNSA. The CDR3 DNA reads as TGTGCCAGCAGCAAGGGACTAGCGGGCCCCTACGAGCAGTACTTC. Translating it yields CASSKGLAGPYEQYF.

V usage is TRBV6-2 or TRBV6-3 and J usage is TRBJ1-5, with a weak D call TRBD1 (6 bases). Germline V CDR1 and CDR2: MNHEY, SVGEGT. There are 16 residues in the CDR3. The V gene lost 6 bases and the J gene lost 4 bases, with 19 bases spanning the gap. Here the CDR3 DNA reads TGTGCCAGCAGCCCACCGGGGGGGCTTGATAATCAGCCCCAGCATTTT. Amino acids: CASSPPGGLDNQPQHF.

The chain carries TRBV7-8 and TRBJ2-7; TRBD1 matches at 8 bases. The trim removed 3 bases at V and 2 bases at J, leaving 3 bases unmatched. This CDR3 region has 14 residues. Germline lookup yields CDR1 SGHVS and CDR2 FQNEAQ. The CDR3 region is CASSFGTGTYEQYF. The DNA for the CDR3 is TGTGCCAGCAGCTTCGGGACAGGCACCTACGAGCAGTACTTC.

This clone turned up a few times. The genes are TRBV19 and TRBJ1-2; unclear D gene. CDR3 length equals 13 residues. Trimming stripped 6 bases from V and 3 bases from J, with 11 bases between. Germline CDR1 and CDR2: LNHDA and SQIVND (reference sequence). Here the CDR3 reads CASRMDGYYGYTF. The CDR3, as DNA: TGTGCCAGTAGGATGGACGGGTACTATGGCTACACCTTC.